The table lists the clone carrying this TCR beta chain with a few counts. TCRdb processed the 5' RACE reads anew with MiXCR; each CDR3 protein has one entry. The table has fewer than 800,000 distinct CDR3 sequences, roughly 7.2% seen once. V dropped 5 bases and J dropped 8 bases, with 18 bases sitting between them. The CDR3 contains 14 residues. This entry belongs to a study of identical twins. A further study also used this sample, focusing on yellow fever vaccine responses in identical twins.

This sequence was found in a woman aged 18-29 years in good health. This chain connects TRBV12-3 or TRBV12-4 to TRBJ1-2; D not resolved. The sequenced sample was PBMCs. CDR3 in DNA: TGTGCCAGCAGTATATTGGCCCTACCAGTGGGCTACACCTTC. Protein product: CASSILALPVGYTF.